This T cell receptor (beta chain) was identified in a study of T cells in narcolepsy. Of note for this clone: Its target is unknown.

The study, taken as a whole, reports: Blood of same and different patients, but not healthy controls, reportedly held recurring autoreactive clonotypes.

V dropped 2 bases and J dropped 2 bases, with 11 bases sitting between them. From germline, CDR1 is SGHTA and CDR2 FQGNSA. The CDR3 sequence is 15 residues long. Clones were read by immunoSEQ multiplex PCR, and TCRdb kept only the in-frame ones, dropping some. Of some 30,000 clones in the sample, 87% were seen once. The J gene is TRBJ2-3, the V gene TRBV7-2; no clear D gene. The sequenced sample consisted of CD45RA- memory CD4+ T cells from PBMCs. This clonotype was sampled from a human donor with narcolepsy. The CDR3 DNA follows: TGTGCCAGCAGCTTAAGACTTTCCTACACAGATACGCAGTATTTT. As protein: CASSLRLSYTDTQYF.